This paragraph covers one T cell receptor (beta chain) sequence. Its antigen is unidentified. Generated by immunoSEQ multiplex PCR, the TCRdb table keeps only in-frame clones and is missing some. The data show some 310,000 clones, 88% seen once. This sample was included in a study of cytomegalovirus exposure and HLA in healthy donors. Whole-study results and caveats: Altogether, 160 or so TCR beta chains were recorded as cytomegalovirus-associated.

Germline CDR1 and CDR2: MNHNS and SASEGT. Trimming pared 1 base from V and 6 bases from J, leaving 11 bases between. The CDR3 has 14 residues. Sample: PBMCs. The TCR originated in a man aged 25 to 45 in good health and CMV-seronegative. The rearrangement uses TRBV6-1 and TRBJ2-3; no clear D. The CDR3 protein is CASSEGLHSDTQYF. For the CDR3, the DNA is TGTGCCAGCAGTGAAGGTCTGCACTCCGATACGCAGTATTTT.